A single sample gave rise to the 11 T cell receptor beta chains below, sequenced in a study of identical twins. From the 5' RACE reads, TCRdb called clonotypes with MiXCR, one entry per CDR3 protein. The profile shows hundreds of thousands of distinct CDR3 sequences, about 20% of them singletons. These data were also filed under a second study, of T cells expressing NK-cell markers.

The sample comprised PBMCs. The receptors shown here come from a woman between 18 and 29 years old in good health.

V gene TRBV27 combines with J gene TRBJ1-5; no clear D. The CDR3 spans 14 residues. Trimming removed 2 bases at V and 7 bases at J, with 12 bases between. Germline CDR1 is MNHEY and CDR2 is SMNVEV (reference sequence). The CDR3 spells CASSLARGAQPQHF. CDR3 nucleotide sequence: TGTGCCAGCAGTTTAGCCCGGGGTGCACAGCCCCAGCATTTT.

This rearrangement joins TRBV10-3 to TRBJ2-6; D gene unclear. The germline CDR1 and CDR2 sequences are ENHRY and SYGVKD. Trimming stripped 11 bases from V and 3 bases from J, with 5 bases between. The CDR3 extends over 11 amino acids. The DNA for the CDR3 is TGTGCCTCCTTTGGGGCCAACGTCCTGACTTTC. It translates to CASFGANVLTF.

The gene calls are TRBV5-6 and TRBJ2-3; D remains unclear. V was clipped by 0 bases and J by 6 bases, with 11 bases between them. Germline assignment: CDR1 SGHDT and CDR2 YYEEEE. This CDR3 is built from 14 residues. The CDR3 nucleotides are TGTGCCAGCAGCTTGGTCGTGAGCCTCGATACGCAGTATTTT. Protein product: CASSLVVSLDTQYF.

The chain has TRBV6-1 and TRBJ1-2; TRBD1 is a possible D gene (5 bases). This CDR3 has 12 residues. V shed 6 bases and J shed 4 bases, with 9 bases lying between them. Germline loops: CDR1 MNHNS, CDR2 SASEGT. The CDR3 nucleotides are TGTGCCAGCAGACAGGAGTTCTATGGCTACACCTTC. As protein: CASRQEFYGYTF.

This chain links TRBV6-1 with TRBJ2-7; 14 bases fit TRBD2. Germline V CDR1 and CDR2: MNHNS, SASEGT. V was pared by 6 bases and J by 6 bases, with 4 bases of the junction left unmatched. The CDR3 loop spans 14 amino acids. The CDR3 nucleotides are TGTGCCAGCAGGGGACTAGCGGGAGTTCTCGAGCAGTACTTC. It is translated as CASRGLAGVLEQYF.

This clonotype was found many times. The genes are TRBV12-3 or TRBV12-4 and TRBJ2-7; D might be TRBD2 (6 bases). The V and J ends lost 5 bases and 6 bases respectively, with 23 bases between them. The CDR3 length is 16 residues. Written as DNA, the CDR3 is TGTGCCAGCAGTCCCTCAGCCTATTTGGGGGGAGGCGAGCAGTACTTC. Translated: CASSPSAYLGGGEQYF.

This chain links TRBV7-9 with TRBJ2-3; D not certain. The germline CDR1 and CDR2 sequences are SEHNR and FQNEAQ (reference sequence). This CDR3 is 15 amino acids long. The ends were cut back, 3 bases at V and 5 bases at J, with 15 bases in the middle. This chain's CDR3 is CASSLQTMSGDTQYF. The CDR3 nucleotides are TGTGCCAGCAGCTTGCAGACGATGAGTGGAGATACGCAGTATTTT.

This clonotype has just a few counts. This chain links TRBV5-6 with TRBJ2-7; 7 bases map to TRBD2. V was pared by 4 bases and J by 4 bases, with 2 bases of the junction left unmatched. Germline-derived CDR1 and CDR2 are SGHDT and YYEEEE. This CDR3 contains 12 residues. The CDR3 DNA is TGTGCCAGCAGCATGGGGGGGTACGAGCAGTACTTC. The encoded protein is CASSMGGYEQYF.

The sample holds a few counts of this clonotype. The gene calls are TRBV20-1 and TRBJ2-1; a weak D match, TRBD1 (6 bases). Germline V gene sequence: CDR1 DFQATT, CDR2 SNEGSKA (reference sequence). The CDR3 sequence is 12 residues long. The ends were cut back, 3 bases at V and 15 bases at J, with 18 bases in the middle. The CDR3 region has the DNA TGCAGTGCTAGTGGAGCAGGGGTTATGGGGTTCTTC. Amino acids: CSASGAGVMGFF.

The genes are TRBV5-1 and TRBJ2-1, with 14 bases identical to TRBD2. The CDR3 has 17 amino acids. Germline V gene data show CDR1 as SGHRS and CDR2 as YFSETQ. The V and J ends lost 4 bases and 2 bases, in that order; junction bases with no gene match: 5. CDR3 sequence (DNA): TGCGCCAGCAGCGTGGGACTAGCGGGAGTCCCCTACAATGAGCAGTTCTTC. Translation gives CASSVGLAGVPYNEQFF.

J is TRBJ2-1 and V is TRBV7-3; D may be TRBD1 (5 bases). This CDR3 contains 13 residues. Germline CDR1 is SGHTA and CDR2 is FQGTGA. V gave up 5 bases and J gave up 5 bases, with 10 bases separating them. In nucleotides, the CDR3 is TGTGCCAGCAGCCTAGGGGCTAACAATGAGCAGTTCTTC. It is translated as CASSLGANNEQFF.